This section outlines one T cell receptor beta chain sequence together with its context. V lost 5 bases to trimming and J lost 1 base, with 5 bases between them. Germline V lookup: CDR1 SGHDT, CDR2 YYEEEE. This CDR3 has 12 amino acids. These data belong to a study of blood T cell repertoires in COVID-19. TCRdb keeps only in-frame clones here, not all; method: immunoSEQ multiplex PCR. The table records 250,000 to 300,000 clones, 88% of them present only once. The study assigned cohorts using participant-reported clinical history. Before being deemed recovered, Cohort 3 donors had two negative PCRs, clearance, or symptom resolution.

This chain connects TRBV5-6 to TRBJ2-3; D not resolved. The clonotype originates from a woman in her 30s who had recovered from COVID-19. The specimen was PBMCs or T cells enriched from blood (not recorded which). The CDR3 loop reads CASRAGTDTQYF. The CDR3 DNA follows: TGTGCCAGCAGGGCAGGCACAGATACGCAGTATTTT.